What follows are 4 T cell receptor beta chains derived from one specimen sequenced in a study of T cell changes during pregnancy in multiple sclerosis (dated by TCRdb to about 2019). Libraries were constructed by the immunoSEQ multiplex PCR assay. TCRdb's version of the immuneACCESS table is confined to in-frame rearrangements and falls short of the full clone set. An unresolved V gene accounts for under half of the shortfall where checked; the remainder is of unknown origin. For this sample there are more than 95,000 clones; almost 95% appear just once. Around 0.92% of the sample lies in the top ten. The input for sequencing was peripheral blood, taken after pregnancy. All receptors derive from a female donor with multiple sclerosis, enrolled in a pregnancy study.

This clone was observed at least ten times. The V call is TRBV12-5, the J call TRBJ2-7; D not certain. Germline V lookup: CDR1 LGHNT, CDR2 FRNRAP. Trimming cost V 5 bases and J 5 bases, with 7 bases left between them. CDR3 length: 11 residues. This CDR3 reads CASGLEDEQYF. CDR3 in DNA: TGTGCTAGTGGTCTCGAGGACGAGCAGTACTTC.

About this clone: An end of the junction does not agree with germline; a read error may underlie this. This chain connects TRBV28 to TRBJ1-2; D unresolved. Germline values: CDR1 MDHEN, CDR2 SYDVKM. The CDR3 extends over 12 amino acids. The CDR3 loop is CASSLKKSGSAF. The DNA of the CDR3 is TGTGCCAGCAGTTTAAAGAAATCCGGTAGTGCCTTC.

This clone appeared a single time. This sequence joins TRBV27 and TRBJ2-1, with D possibly TRBD2 on 5 matching bases. Germline V gene data show CDR1 as MNHEY and CDR2 as SMNVEV (reference sequence). Trimming took 1 base from V and 7 from J, leaving 17 bases between them. The CDR3 sequence is 16 residues long. CDR3 DNA: TGTGCCAGCAGTTTATTGAGGGTTTTGGGAACGAATGAGCAGTTCTTC. Translated: CASSLLRVLGTNEQFF.

The genes are TRBV27 and TRBJ2-7, with 7 nucleotides matching TRBD1. CDR1 and CDR2 from the germline V gene are MNHEY and SMNVEV (reference sequence). The CDR3 is made up of 15 amino acids. J gave up 3 bases and V 3 bases, and 8 bases lay outside the gene matches. The CDR3 sequence: CASSLRGRRGYEQYF. DNA of the CDR3: TGTGCCAGCAGTTTGAGGGGGCGCAGGGGCTACGAGCAGTACTTC.